This TCR beta chain is from a study of blood T cell repertoires in COVID-19. As for the study in general: Sources were T cells, B-cell-depleted T cells, or PBMCs; the material itself was cDNA or gDNA.

In regard to this clone: Other DNA sequences in this sample translate to the same CDR3.

Trimming took 3 bases from V and 0 from J; bases not matched to a gene: 1. The CDR3 has 15 residues. Looked up from germline, CDR1 is KGHSH and CDR2 is LQKENI. Source study methods: Amplification with reference gene primers provided the estimates of nucleated cell counts. Measured with immunoSEQ multiplex PCR; TCRdb has only the in-frame clones, and not every one. The D gene and trimming were derived from the DNA, and the V and J assignments and clone size from that table. The top ten hold more than 6% of the sample, which has about 250,000 clones, about 82% seen once. The chain joins TRBV18 to TRBJ2-2; 7 positions agree with TRBD1. The sequenced sample was peripheral blood. The TCR comes from a woman in her sixties or seventies with active or convalescent COVID-19. The CDR3 here is CASSPDRANTGELFF. As DNA, the CDR3 is TGTGCCAGCTCACCCGACAGGGCGAACACCGGGGAGCTGTTTTTT.